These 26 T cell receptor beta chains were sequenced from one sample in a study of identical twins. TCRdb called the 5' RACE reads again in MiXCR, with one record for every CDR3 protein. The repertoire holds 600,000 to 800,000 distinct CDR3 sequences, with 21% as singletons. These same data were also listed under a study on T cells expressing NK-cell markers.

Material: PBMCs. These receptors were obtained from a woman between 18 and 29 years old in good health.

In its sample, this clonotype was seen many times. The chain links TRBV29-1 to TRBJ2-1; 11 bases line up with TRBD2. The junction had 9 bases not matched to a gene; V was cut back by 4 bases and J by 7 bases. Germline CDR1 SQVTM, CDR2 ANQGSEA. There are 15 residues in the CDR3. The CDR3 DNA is TGCAGCGTTGTACGGGCTAGCGGGGGGCGGAATGAGCAGTTCTTC. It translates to CSVVRASGGRNEQFF.

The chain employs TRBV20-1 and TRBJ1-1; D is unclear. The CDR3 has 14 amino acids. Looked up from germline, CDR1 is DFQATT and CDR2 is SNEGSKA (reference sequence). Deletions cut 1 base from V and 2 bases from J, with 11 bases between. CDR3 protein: CSARGKGRNTEAFF. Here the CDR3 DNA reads TGCAGTGCTAGAGGGAAAGGGAGAAACACTGAAGCTTTCTTT.

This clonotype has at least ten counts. This CDR3 reads CASSSFTNYGYTF. For the CDR3, the DNA is TGTGCCAGCAGCTCCTTTACTAACTATGGCTACACCTTC. This rearrangement joins TRBV7-8 to TRBJ1-2; D unclear. V lost 4 bases, J lost 0 bases, and 6 bases lay in between. The CDR3 has 13 residues. Germline values: CDR1 SGHVS, CDR2 FQNEAQ.

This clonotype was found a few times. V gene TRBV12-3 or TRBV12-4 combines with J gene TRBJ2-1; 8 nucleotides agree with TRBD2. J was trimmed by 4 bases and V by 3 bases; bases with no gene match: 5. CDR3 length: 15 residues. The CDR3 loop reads CASSFWTSPYNEQFF. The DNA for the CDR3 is TGTGCCAGCAGTTTTTGGACTAGCCCATACAATGAGCAGTTCTTC.

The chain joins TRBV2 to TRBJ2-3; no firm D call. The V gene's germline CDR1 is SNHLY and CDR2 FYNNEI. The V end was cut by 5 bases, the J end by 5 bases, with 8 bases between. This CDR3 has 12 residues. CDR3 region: CASSRLQDTQYF. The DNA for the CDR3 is TGTGCCAGCAGTCGACTTCAAGATACGCAGTATTTT.

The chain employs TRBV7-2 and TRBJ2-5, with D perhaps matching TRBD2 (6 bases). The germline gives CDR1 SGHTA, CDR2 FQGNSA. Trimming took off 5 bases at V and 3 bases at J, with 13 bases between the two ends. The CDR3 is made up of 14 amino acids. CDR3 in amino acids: CASSAGLLKETQYF. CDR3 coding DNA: TGTGCCAGCAGCGCGGGACTGCTGAAAGAGACCCAGTACTTC.

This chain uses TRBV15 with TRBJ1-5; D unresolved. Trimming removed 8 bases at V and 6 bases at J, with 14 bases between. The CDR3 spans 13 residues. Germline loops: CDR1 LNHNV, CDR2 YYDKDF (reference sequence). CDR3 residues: CATARRVGQPQHF. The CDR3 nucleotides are TGTGCCACCGCTCGTCGGGTGGGTCAGCCCCAGCATTTT.

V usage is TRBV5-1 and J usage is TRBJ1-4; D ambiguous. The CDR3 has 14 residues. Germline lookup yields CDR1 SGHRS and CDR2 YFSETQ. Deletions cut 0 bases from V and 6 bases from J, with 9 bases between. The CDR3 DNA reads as TGCGCCAGCAGCTTGGGCCATCCCGATGAAAAACTGTTTTTT. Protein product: CASSLGHPDEKLFF.

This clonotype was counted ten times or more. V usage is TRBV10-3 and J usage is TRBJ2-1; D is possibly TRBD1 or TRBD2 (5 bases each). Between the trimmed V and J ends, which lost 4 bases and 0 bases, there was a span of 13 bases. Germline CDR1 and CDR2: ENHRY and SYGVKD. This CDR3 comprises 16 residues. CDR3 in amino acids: CAISGLWGNSYNEQFF. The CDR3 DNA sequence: TGTGCCATCAGTGGCCTGTGGGGGAACTCCTACAATGAGCAGTTCTTC.

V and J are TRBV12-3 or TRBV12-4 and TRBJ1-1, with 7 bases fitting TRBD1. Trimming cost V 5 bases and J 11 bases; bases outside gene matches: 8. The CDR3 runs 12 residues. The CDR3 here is CASSVQGPRAFF. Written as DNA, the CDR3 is TGTGCCAGCAGTGTACAGGGGCCAAGGGCTTTCTTT.

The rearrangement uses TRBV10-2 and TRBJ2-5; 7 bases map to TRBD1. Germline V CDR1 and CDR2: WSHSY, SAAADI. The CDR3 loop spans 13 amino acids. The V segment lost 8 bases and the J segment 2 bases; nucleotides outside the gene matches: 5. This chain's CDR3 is CASHRDRQETQYF. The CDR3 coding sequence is TGCGCCAGCCACCGGGACAGACAAGAGACCCAGTACTTC.

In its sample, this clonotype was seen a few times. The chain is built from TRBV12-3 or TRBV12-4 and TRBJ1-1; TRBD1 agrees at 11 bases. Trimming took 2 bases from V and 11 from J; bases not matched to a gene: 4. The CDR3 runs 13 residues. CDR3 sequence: CASSLRTGGDAFF. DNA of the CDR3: TGTGCCAGCAGTTTAAGGACAGGGGGCGACGCTTTCTTT.

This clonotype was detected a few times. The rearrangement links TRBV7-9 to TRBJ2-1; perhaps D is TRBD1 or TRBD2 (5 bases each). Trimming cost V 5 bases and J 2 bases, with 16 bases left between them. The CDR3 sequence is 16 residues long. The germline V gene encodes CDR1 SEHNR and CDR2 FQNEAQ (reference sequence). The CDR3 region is CASSPVGGWAYNEQFF. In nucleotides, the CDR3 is TGTGCCAGCAGCCCTGTTGGGGGTTGGGCCTACAATGAGCAGTTCTTC.

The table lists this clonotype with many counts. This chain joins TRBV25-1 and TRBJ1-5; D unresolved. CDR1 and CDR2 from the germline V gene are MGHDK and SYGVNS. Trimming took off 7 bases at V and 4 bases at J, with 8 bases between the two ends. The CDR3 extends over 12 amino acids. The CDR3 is CASTDGNQPQHF. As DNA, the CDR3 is TGTGCCAGCACGGACGGTAATCAGCCCCAGCATTTT.

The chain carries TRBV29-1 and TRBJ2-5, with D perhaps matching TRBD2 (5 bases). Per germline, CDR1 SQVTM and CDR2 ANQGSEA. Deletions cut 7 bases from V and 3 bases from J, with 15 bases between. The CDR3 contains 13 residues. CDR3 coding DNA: TGCAGCGCTAGAGCGGTCCTAAAAGAGACCCAGTACTTC. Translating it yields CSARAVLKETQYF. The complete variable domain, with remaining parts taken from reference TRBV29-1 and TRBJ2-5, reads SAVISQKPSRDICQRGTSLTIQCQVDSQVTMMFWYRQQPGQSLTLIATANQGSEATYESGFVIDKFPISRPNLTFSTLTVSNMSPEDSSIYLCSARAVLKETQYFGPGTRLLVL.

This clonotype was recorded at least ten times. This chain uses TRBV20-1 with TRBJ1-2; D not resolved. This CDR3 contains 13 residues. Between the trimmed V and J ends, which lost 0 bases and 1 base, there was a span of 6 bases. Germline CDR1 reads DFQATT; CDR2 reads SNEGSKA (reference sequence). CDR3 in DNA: TGCAGTGCTAGAGATCCATATAACTATGGCTACACCTTC. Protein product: CSARDPYNYGYTF.

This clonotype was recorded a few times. CDR3 sequence reads: CASSEGGYSGGTDTQYF. CDR3 bases: TGCGCCAGCAGTGAGGGAGGGTACTCCGGAGGCACAGATACGCAGTATTTT. V usage is TRBV10-1 and J usage is TRBJ2-3; D is possibly TRBD2 (6 bases). This CDR3 is built from 17 residues. CDR1 and CDR2 (germline): WNHNN, SYGVQD (reference sequence). Trimming pared 2 bases from V and 1 base from J, leaving 16 bases between.

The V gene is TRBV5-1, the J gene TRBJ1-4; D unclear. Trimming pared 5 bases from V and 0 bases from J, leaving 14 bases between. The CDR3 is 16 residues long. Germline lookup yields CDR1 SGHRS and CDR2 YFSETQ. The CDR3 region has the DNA TGCGCCAGCAGGCATGGACGGCGCTCAACTAATGAAAAACTGTTTTTT. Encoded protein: CASRHGRRSTNEKLFF. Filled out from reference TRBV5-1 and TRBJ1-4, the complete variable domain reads KAGVTQTPRYLIKTRGQQVTLSCSPISGHRSVSWYQQTPGQGLQFLFEYFSETQRNKGNFPGRFSGRQFSNSRSEMNVSTLELGDSALYLCASRHGRRSTNEKLFFGSGTQLSVL.

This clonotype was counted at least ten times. DNA for the CDR3: TGTGCCAGCAATCGAGGAGAGACCCAGTACTTC. It specifies CASNRGETQYF. The rearrangement uses TRBV12-3 or TRBV12-4 and TRBJ2-5, with D hard to call. The V end lost 7 bases, the J end lost 4 bases, and 7 bases lay between the germline ends. This CDR3 contains 11 residues.

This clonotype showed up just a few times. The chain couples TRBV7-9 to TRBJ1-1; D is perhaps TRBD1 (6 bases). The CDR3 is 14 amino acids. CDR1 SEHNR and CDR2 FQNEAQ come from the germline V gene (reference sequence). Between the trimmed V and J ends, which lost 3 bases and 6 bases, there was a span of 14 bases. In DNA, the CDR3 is TGTGCCAGCAGCTTTGTACAGGGAGGCGCTGAAGCTTTCTTT. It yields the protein CASSFVQGGAEAFF. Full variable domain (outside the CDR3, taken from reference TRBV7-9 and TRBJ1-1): DTGVSQNPRHKITKRGQNVTFRCDPISEHNRLYWYRQTLGQGPEFLTYFQNEAQLEKSRLLSDRFSAERPKGSFSTLEIQRTEQGDSAMYLCASSFVQGGAEAFFGQGTRLTVV.

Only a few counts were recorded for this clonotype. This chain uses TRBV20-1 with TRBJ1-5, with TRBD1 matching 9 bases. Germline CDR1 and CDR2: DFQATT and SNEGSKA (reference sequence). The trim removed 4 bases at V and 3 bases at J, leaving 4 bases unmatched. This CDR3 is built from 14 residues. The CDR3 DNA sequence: TGCAGTGCTATGGGACAGGGCGTCAATCAGCCCCAGCATTTT. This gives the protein CSAMGQGVNQPQHF.

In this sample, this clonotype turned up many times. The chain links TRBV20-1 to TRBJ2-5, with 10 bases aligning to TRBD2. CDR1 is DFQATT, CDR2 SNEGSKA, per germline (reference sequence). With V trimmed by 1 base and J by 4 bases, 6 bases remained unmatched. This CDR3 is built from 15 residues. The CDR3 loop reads CSARGVAGGGETQYF. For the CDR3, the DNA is TGCAGTGCTAGAGGGGTAGCGGGGGGCGGAGAGACCCAGTACTTC.

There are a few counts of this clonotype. This CDR3 is CASSRTSGSSTDTQYF. CDR3 coding DNA: TGCGCCAGCAGCCGGACTAGCGGGAGTAGCACAGATACGCAGTATTTT. The chain is built from TRBV5-1 and TRBJ2-3; 13 bases agree with TRBD2. After removal of 4 bases from V and 0 bases from J, the junction contained 2 bases not matched to a gene. Germline values: CDR1 SGHRS, CDR2 YFSETQ. The CDR3 length is 16 residues.

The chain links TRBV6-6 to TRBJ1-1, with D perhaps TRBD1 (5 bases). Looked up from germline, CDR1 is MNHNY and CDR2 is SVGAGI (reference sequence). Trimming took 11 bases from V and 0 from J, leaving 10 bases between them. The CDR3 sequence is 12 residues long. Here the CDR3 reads CAPRGLNTEAFF. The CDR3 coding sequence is TGTGCCCCCCGGGGCCTGAACACTGAAGCTTTCTTT.

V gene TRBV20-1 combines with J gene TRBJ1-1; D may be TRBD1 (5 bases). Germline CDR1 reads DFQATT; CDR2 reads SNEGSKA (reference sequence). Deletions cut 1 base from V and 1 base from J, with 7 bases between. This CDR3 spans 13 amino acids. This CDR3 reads CSARGDRNTEAFF. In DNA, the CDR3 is TGCAGTGCTAGAGGAGACAGGAACACTGAAGCTTTCTTT.

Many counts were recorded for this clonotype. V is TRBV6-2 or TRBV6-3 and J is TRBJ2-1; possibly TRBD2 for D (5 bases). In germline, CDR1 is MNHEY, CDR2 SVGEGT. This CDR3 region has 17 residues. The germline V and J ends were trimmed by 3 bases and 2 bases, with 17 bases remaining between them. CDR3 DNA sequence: TGTGCCAGCAGTTATTCCCCTAGCAGACGAACCTACAATGAGCAGTTCTTC. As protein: CASSYSPSRRTYNEQFF.